This entry is about one T cell receptor (beta chain). Under the authors' procedure: Counts of nucleated cells, estimated from reference gene primer amplification, were obtained. This table comes from immunoSEQ multiplex PCR, and its TCRdb copy is limited to in-frame clones, with some not included. Clone size and the V and J calls come from that table; the DNA yielded D and trimming. This table holds 77,000 or so clones, around 67% found once. The data derive from a study of blood T cell repertoires in COVID-19. Study background: Spain, Italy and the United States supplied samples that represented acute and convalescent COVID-19.

Trimming at V came to 5 bases and at J to 4 bases, leaving 10 bases not matched to a gene. Per germline, CDR1 LNHDA and CDR2 SQIVND (reference sequence). The CDR3 runs 16 residues. The origin of this receptor is a human donor with acute or convalescent COVID-19. The donor label of this sample is uncertain. Source material: peripheral blood. The rearrangement links TRBV19 to TRBJ2-7; TRBD2 aligns across 11 bases. This chain's CDR3 is CASSSFGTSGSYEQYF. CDR3 coding DNA: TGTGCCAGTAGTTCCTTCGGGACTAGCGGATCTTACGAGCAGTACTTC.